The source of this TCR beta chain is a study of CD8+ T cells in alopecia areata. Study-wide context: People stayed on tofacitinib for 6 to 18 months, then stopped the drug for 6 months. Study-level findings and limits: Clonality exceeded that of normal scalp in lesional scalp, most notably in alopecia totalis/universalis.

Details on this clone: Its antigen is unknown.

Following extraction, RNA underwent reverse transcription to cDNA, which served as the sequencing template. Clones were sequenced by immunoSEQ multiplex PCR, and TCRdb holds only the in-frame ones, with some missing. The data show 150,000 to 200,000 clones, about 60% seen once. T lymphocytes (CD4+ and CD8+) were sorted from PBMCs. The germline CDR1 and CDR2 sequences are SGHRS and YFSETQ. V was cut by 0 bases and J by 7 bases, with 8 bases left in between. CDR3 length: 12 amino acids. The sample in question was CD4+ T cells sorted from blood, obtained at week 0. This TCR was sampled from a human donor with alopecia areata. The chain carries TRBV5-1 and TRBJ2-7; maybe TRBD2 (5 bases). This chain's CDR3 is CASSLGGYEQYF. Here the CDR3 DNA reads TGCGCCAGCAGCTTGGGAGGGTATGAGCAGTACTTC.